Shown below are 30 T cell receptor beta chains from a single sample sequenced in a study of cytomegalovirus exposure and HLA in healthy donors. The PCR had 60 Vbeta and 13 Jbeta primers. The data were produced by immunoSEQ multiplex PCR, yet TCRdb's version contains in-frame clones alone and is incomplete. The sample contains about 83,000 clones, 65% to 75% of which appear only once. The sequenced material came from PBMCs. Receptor source: a man between 60 and 75 years old in good health and CMV-seronegative.

J is TRBJ2-1 and V is TRBV5-1; the match to TRBD2 covers 8 bases. Germline V gene sequence: CDR1 SGHRS, CDR2 YFSETQ. This CDR3 is built from 16 residues. J lost 0 bases, V lost 0 bases, and 2 bases had no gene match. DNA of the CDR3: TGCGCCAGCAGCTTGGATGCGGGGGGCTCCTACAATGAGCAGTTCTTC. This codes for CASSLDAGGSYNEQFF.

The rearrangement uses TRBV9 and TRBJ2-3; a weak D match, TRBD2 (6 bases). Trimming pared 4 bases from V and 2 bases from J, leaving 11 bases between. Germline V gene lookup returns CDR1 SGDLS and CDR2 YYNGEE. The CDR3 has 14 residues. CDR3 sequence: CASSYQRVTDTQYF. The CDR3 DNA follows: TGTGCCAGCAGCTACCAGCGGGTCACAGATACGCAGTATTTT. The full variable domain, its missing parts supplied by reference TRBV9 and TRBJ2-3, is DSGVTQTPKHLITATGQRVTLRCSPRSGDLSVYWYQQSLDQGLQFLIQYYNGEERAKGNILERFSAQQFPDLHSELNLSSLELGDSALYFCASSYQRVTDTQYFGPGTRLTVL.

The chain links TRBV6-1 to TRBJ1-2; 8 bases align to TRBD1. The germline gives CDR1 MNHNS, CDR2 SASEGT. The CDR3 is 14 residues long. V trimming: 5 bases; J trimming: 4 bases; junction bases outside the gene matches: 6. In DNA form, the CDR3 reads TGTGCCAGCAGTTCGGACAGGGCGCCCTATGGCTACACCTTC. This sequence encodes CASSSDRAPYGYTF.

V usage is TRBV7-3 and J usage is TRBJ2-2; D is unresolved. The germline V gene has CDR1 SGHTA and CDR2 FQGTGA. Trimming shortened V by 5 bases and J by 5 bases, and 12 bases separated the two germline ends. This CDR3 region has 14 residues. Here the CDR3 DNA reads TGTGCCAGCAGCCCCCAACCCGGGACCGGGGAGCTGTTTTTT. Translated, it gives CASSPQPGTGELFF.

A few counts support this clone. The rearrangement joins TRBV19 to TRBJ2-6; no reliable D call. The CDR3 runs to 14 residues. Germline V gene sequence: CDR1 LNHDA, CDR2 SQIVND (reference sequence). V lost 5 bases and J lost 2, with 7 bases in between. The CDR3 spells CASSPPPGANVLTF. As DNA, the CDR3 is TGTGCCAGTAGTCCCCCTCCTGGGGCCAACGTCCTGACTTTC.

The genes are TRBV5-1 and TRBJ2-5; D might be TRBD1 (6 bases). Trimming pared 5 bases from V and 3 bases from J, leaving 14 bases between. The CDR3 contains 14 residues. The germline CDR1 and CDR2 sequences are SGHRS and YFSETQ. The CDR3 nucleotides are TGCGCCAGCAGTGGGACAACCAGAGAAGAGACCCAGTACTTC. Its translation: CASSGTTREETQYF.

This clone was seen a handful of times. The rearrangement uses TRBV6-5 and TRBJ1-2; D uncertain. Germline assignment: CDR1 MNHEY and CDR2 SVGAGI. The ends were cut back, 3 bases at V and 8 bases at J, with 16 bases in the middle. The CDR3 length is 14 residues. The CDR3 is CASSYSRGFGGYTF. CDR3 nucleotides: TGTGCCAGCAGTTATTCCCGGGGTTTTGGGGGCTACACCTTC.

V usage is TRBV6-5 and J usage is TRBJ2-1; weak D call: TRBD1 (6 bases). The CDR3 is made up of 15 amino acids. The germline V gene has CDR1 MNHEY and CDR2 SVGAGI. Trimming took off 6 bases at V and 0 bases at J, with 12 bases between the two ends. For the CDR3, the DNA is TGTGCCAGCAGGGGCAGGGGCAGCTCCTACAATGAGCAGTTCTTC. It yields the protein CASRGRGSSYNEQFF.

J is TRBJ2-5 and V is TRBV19; 8 bases align to TRBD1. Trimming cost V 10 bases and J 7 bases; bases outside gene matches: 14. The CDR3 is made up of 14 amino acids. Per germline, CDR1 LNHDA and CDR2 SQIVND (reference sequence). This CDR3 reads CATIGTGGSGTQYF. CDR3 DNA sequence: TGTGCCACCATCGGGACAGGTGGGAGTGGGACCCAGTACTTC.

The chain uses TRBV2 and TRBJ1-6; TRBD1 aligns across 8 bases. Germline CDR1 SNHLY, CDR2 FYNNEI. The CDR3 is 15 residues long. V shed 6 bases, J shed 5 bases, and the junction held 6 bases outside the gene matches. In DNA form, the CDR3 reads TGTGCCAGCAGGTCCGGACAGGGAAATAATTCACCCCTCCACTTT. It encodes CASRSGQGNNSPLHF.

In this sample, this clone turned up a few times. This chain connects TRBV11-2 to TRBJ2-7, with D possibly matching TRBD2 (6 bases). The CDR3 sequence is 13 residues long. The germline V and J ends were trimmed by 3 bases and 5 bases, with 11 bases remaining between them. Per the germline V gene, CDR1 is SGHAT and CDR2 is FQNNGV. The CDR3 reads CASSFGRGNEQYF. CDR3 sequence (DNA): TGTGCCAGCAGCTTCGGACGGGGGAACGAGCAGTACTTC.

The chain employs TRBV6-5 and TRBJ1-2, with a weak D call TRBD1 (5 bases). CDR1 and CDR2 (germline): MNHEY, SVGAGI. This CDR3 has 13 amino acids. The ends were cut back, 6 bases at V and 5 bases at J, with 13 bases in the middle. The CDR3 reads CASSSPGVYGYTF. CDR3 sequence (DNA): TGTGCCAGCAGCTCCCCGGGGGTATATGGCTACACCTTC.

The chain recombines TRBV7-9 with TRBJ1-4; TRBD1 might be the D (6 bases). Germline V gene lookup returns CDR1 SEHNR and CDR2 FQNEAQ (reference sequence). V was clipped by 10 bases and J by 8 bases, with 20 bases between them. There are 14 residues in the CDR3. This CDR3 is CATDPRTEDEKLFF. CDR3 nucleotide sequence: TGTGCCACCGACCCCCGGACAGAAGACGAAAAACTGTTTTTT.

The CDR3 DNA reads TGTGCCAGCAGTTACTCAACGGGGGGTCTCTATGAGCAGTTCTTC. It codes for CASSYSTGGLYEQFF. The gene calls are TRBV6-5 and TRBJ2-1; 7 bases line up with TRBD2. The CDR3 has 15 amino acids. Germline V CDR1 and CDR2: MNHEY, SVGAGI. With V trimmed by 0 bases and J by 8 bases, 7 bases remained unmatched.

This clone is labeled medium-sized. V usage is TRBV19 and J usage is TRBJ1-5; TRBD1 matches 8 bases. V gave up 5 bases and J gave up 0 bases; unmatched junction bases: 6. Per the germline V gene, CDR1 is LNHDA and CDR2 is SQIVND (reference sequence). The CDR3 has 16 residues. The CDR3 sequence: CASSQSGGPSNQPQHF. The CDR3 bases are TGTGCCAGTAGTCAGTCAGGGGGCCCTAGCAATCAGCCCCAGCATTTT.

The rearrangement joins TRBV27 to TRBJ1-5; D call uncertain. There are 15 residues in the CDR3. CDR1 is MNHEY, CDR2 SMNVEV, per germline (reference sequence). V lost 0 bases and J 7 bases, leaving 13 bases between the germline ends. Here the CDR3 reads CASSLSFQARQPQHF. CDR3 nucleotides: TGTGCCAGCAGTTTATCGTTCCAGGCTCGGCAGCCCCAGCATTTT.

V gene TRBV5-5 combines with J gene TRBJ1-3; possible D gene TRBD1, 5 bases. Deletions cut 6 bases from V and 0 bases from J, with 13 bases between. Per germline, CDR1 SGHKS and CDR2 YYEKEE (reference sequence). The CDR3 is made up of 15 amino acids. The CDR3 here is CASNGGASSGNTIYF. DNA of the CDR3: TGTGCCAGCAATGGCGGGGCAAGCTCTGGAAACACCATATATTTT.

As concerns this clone: Sequence at one end of the junction differs from germline and may be a read error. V usage is TRBV7-9 and J usage is TRBJ2-6; the match to TRBD2 covers 16 bases. This CDR3 spans 19 amino acids. Per the germline V gene, CDR1 is SEHNR and CDR2 is FQNEAQ (reference sequence). The CDR3 DNA follows: TGTTCCAGCAGCCCGGGACTAGCGGGGGGGCCTTCTGGGGCCAACGTCCTGACTTTC. Amino acids: CSSSPGLAGGPSGANVLTF.

In this sample, this clone turned up a few times. The rearrangement uses TRBV6-4 and TRBJ2-7, with TRBD2 as a possible D gene (6 bases). The germline gives CDR1 MRHNA, CDR2 SNTAGT. The CDR3 covers 14 residues. Trimming cost V 4 bases and J 7 bases, with 17 bases left between them. In nucleotides, the CDR3 is TGTGCCAGCAGTGCCCCGCCGAGGAGGGCAGAGCAGTACTTC. Protein sequence: CASSAPPRRAEQYF.

This clone has just one count. The V gene is TRBV5-1, the J gene TRBJ2-3; possible D gene TRBD2, 5 bases. CDR1 SGHRS and CDR2 YFSETQ come from the germline V gene. The CDR3 contains 14 residues. V was trimmed by 4 bases and J by 0 bases, leaving 9 bases between them. The CDR3 sequence: CASSRGLSTDTQYF. The CDR3 DNA follows: TGCGCCAGCAGCCGTGGACTCAGCACAGATACGCAGTATTTT.

The chain has TRBV9 and TRBJ1-2; D unresolved. Trimming took 0 bases from V and 8 from J, leaving 20 bases between them. The CDR3 loop spans 16 amino acids. Germline-derived CDR1 and CDR2 are SGDLS and YYNGEE. This CDR3 reads CASSVDLGTGSRGYTF. The CDR3 DNA reads as TGTGCCAGCAGCGTAGATTTGGGAACCGGGAGCCGGGGCTACACCTTC.

This clone occurred a few times. The rearrangement uses TRBV5-5 and TRBJ1-1; maybe TRBD1 (6 bases). The V end was cut by 3 bases, the J end by 1 base, with 7 bases between. This CDR3 region has 13 residues. Germline V lookup: CDR1 SGHKS, CDR2 YYEKEE (reference sequence). This CDR3 is CASSWTANTEAFF. The CDR3 coding sequence is TGTGCCAGCAGCTGGACAGCGAACACTGAAGCTTTCTTT. The variable domain in full, completed from reference TRBV5-5 and TRBJ1-1, reads DAGVTQSPTHLIKTRGQQVTLRCSPISGHKSVSWYQQVLGQGPQFIFQYYEKEERGRGNFPDRFSARQFPNYSSELNVNALLLGDSALYLCASSWTANTEAFFGQGTRLTVV.

The V gene is TRBV30, the J gene TRBJ1-1; perhaps TRBD1 as D (5 bases). This CDR3 is 11 amino acids long. Germline CDR1 is GTSNPN and CDR2 is SVGIG (reference sequence). V gave up 5 bases and J gave up 6 bases, with 10 bases separating them. This chain's CDR3 is CAWARDSEAFF. The CDR3 nucleotides are TGTGCCTGGGCCCGGGACTCTGAAGCTTTCTTT.

The chain uses TRBV6-5 and TRBJ2-3; no clear D. Looked up from germline, CDR1 is MNHEY and CDR2 is SVGAGI. CDR3 length: 14 amino acids. The germline V and J ends were trimmed by 5 bases and 6 bases, with 15 bases remaining between them. In DNA, the CDR3 is TGTGCCAGCAGTCCCCATCTGTCTACGGATACGCAGTATTTT. It is translated as CASSPHLSTDTQYF.

The chain carries TRBV15 and TRBJ2-1; 8 bases map to TRBD2. This CDR3 spans 14 amino acids. J was trimmed by 2 bases and V by 4 bases; bases with no gene match: 1. Germline V gene sequence: CDR1 LNHNV, CDR2 YYDKDF (reference sequence). Written as DNA, the CDR3 is TGTGCCACCAGCACGGGACTAGCCTACAATGAGCAGTTCTTC. Residues: CATSTGLAYNEQFF.

This clone was seen more than once but under ten times. The rearrangement links TRBV27 to TRBJ2-7; D call uncertain. This CDR3 is 16 amino acids long. Trimming stripped 3 bases from V and 4 bases from J, with 19 bases between. The germline gives CDR1 MNHEY, CDR2 SMNVEV (reference sequence). The CDR3 bases are TGTGCCAGCAGTTTGGCAGCCCACCCTTCGAGGTACGAGCAGTACTTC. It yields the protein CASSLAAHPSRYEQYF.

This clone was observed once. The V and J genes are TRBV7-9 and TRBJ2-1, with D perhaps matching TRBD2 (5 bases). V gave up 6 bases and J gave up 6 bases, with 18 bases separating them. Per germline, CDR1 SEHNR and CDR2 FQNEAQ (reference sequence). CDR3 length equals 15 residues. Here the CDR3 DNA reads TGTGCCAGCAGTTCAGAGGGCAGAGCCCTCAATGAGCAGTTCTTC. Translation gives CASSSEGRALNEQFF.

This clone was counted only a few times. V is TRBV6-5 and J is TRBJ1-1; D possibly corresponds to TRBD1 (6 bases). V dropped 10 bases and J dropped 0 bases, with 15 bases sitting between them. The CDR3 covers 14 residues. The V gene's germline CDR1 is MNHEY and CDR2 SVGAGI. In DNA form, the CDR3 reads TGTGCCACTCGACGGGGGGGGCTGAACACTGAAGCTTTCTTT. Translated: CATRRGGLNTEAFF.

In this sample, this clone turned up once. J is TRBJ2-4 and V is TRBV7-8; D may be TRBD2 (5 bases). The CDR3 totals 12 residues. Germline V gene sequence: CDR1 SGHVS, CDR2 FQNEAQ. Between the trimmed V and J ends, which lost 6 bases and 7 bases, there was a span of 10 bases. CDR3 sequence (DNA): TGTGCCAGCAGTCCGTCGGGGAACATTCAGTACTTC. Its translation: CASSPSGNIQYF.

The chain employs TRBV5-1 and TRBJ2-7, with 7 nucleotides matching TRBD1. With 4 bases clipped from V and 0 bases from J, the junction kept 7 bases outside the gene matches. The V gene's germline CDR1 is SGHRS and CDR2 YFSETQ. CDR3 length: 15 residues. CDR3 DNA: TGCGCCAGCAGCGTAGGGACAGCCTACTCCTACGAGCAGTACTTC. Translating it yields CASSVGTAYSYEQYF.